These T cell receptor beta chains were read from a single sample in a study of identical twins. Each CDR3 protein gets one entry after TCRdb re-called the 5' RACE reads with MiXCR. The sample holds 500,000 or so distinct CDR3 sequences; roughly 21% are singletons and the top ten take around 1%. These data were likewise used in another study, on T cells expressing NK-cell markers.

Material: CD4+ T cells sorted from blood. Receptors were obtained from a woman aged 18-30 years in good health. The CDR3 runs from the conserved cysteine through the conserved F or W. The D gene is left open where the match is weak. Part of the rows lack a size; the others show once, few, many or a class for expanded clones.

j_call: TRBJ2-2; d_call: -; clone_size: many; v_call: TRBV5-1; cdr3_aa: CASSPTVPNTGELFF; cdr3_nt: TGCGCCAGCAGCCCCACCGTACCTAACACCGGGGAGCTGTTTTTT
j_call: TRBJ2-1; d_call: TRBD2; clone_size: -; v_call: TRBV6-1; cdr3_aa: CATKAGGEYNEQFF; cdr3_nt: TGTGCCACAAAAGCCGGGGGGGAGTACAATGAGCAGTTCTTC
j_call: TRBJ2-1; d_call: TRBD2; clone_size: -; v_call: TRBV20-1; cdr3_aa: CSAGLAGGHEQFF; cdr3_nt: TGCAGTGCGGGCCTAGCGGGAGGGCATGAGCAGTTCTTC
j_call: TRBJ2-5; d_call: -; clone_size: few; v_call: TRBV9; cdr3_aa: CASSAVTPRGETQYF; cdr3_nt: TGTGCCAGCAGCGCTGTAACTCCGAGAGGAGAGACCCAGTACTTC
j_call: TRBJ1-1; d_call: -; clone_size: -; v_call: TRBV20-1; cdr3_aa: CSARQGIGAEAFF; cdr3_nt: TGCAGTGCTCGCCAGGGGATAGGCGCTGAAGCTTTCTTT
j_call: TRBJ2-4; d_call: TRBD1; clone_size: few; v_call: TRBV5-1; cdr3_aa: CASSYGQGLDIQYF; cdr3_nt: TGCGCCAGCAGCTACGGACAGGGTTTGGACATTCAGTACTTC
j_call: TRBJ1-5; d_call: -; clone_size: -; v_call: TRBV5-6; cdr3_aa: CASSYGGPNQPQHF; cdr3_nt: TGTGCCAGCAGTTACGGGGGCCCCAATCAGCCCCAGCATTTT
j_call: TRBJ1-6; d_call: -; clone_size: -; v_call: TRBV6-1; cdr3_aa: CASGGQGTGSPLHF; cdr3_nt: TGTGCCAGCGGGGGGCAGGGCACAGGATCACCCCTCCACTTT
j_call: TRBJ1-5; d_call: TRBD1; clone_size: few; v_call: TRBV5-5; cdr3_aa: CASSPTGGNNQPQHF; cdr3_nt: TGTGCCAGCAGCCCAACAGGGGGGAACAATCAGCCCCAGCATTTT
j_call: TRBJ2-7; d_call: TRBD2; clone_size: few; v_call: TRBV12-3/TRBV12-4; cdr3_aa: CASSLGLAGRYEQYF; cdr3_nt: TGTGCCAGCAGTTTAGGACTAGCGGGAAGGTACGAGCAGTACTTC
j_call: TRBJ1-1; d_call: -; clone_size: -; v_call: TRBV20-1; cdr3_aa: CSALPPNWDTEAFF; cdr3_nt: TGCAGTGCTCTCCCCCCGAACTGGGACACTGAAGCTTTCTTT
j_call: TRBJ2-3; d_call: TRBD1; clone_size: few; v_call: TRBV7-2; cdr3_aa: CASSARQGPPDTQYF; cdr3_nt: TGTGCCAGCAGCGCGAGACAGGGTCCTCCAGATACGCAGTATTTT
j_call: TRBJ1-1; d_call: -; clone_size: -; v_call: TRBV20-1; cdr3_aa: CSASPPHGSLNTEAFF; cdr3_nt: TGCAGTGCTAGCCCACCCCACGGCAGTCTGAACACTGAAGCTTTCTTT
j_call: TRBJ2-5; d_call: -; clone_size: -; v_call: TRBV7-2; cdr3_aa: CASSPPGRTGETQYF; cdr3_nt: TGTGCCAGCAGCCCTCCGGGCCGTACAGGGGAGACCCAGTACTTC
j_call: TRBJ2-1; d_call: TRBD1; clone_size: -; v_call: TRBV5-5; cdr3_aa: CASSSTFGQGADNEQFF; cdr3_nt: TGTGCCAGCAGCTCAACATTCGGACAGGGGGCGGATAATGAGCAGTTCTTC
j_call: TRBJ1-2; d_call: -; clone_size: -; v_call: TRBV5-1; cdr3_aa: CASRTDRLYGYTF; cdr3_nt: TGCGCCAGTAGGACGGACCGACTCTATGGCTACACCTTC
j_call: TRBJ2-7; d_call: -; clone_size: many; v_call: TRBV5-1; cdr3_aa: CASSWDPSSYEQYF; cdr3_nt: TGCGCCAGCAGCTGGGACCCGAGCTCCTACGAGCAGTACTTC
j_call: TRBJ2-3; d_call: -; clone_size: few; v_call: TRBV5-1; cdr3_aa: CASSLGPGPTDTQYF; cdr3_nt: TGCGCCAGCAGCTTGGGCCCGGGACCAACAGATACGCAGTATTTT
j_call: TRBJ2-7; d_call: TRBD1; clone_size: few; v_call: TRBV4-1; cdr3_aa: CASSQATGSFYEQYF; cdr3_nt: TGCGCCAGCAGCCAAGCGACAGGGAGTTTCTACGAGCAGTACTTC
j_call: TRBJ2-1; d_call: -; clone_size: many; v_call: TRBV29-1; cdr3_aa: CSTWTAKPGSVNEQFF; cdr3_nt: TGCAGCACTTGGACCGCTAAACCGGGCTCTGTCAATGAGCAGTTCTTC
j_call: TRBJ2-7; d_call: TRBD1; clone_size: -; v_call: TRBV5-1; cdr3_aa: CASSATGARDYEQYF; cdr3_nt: TGCGCCAGCAGCGCAACAGGGGCCAGGGACTACGAGCAGTACTTC
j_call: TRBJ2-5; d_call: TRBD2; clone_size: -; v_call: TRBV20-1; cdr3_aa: CSPSGGAPETQYF; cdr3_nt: TGCAGTCCTAGCGGGGGGGCCCCGGAGACCCAGTACTTC
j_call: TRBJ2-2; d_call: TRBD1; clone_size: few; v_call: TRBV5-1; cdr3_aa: CASTFFWTGGTFANTGELFF; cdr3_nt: TGCGCCAGCACCTTCTTCTGGACAGGGGGTACCTTCGCGAACACCGGGGAGCTGTTTTTT
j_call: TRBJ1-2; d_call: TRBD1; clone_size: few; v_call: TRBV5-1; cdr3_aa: CASSSNDRDGYTF; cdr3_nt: TGCGCCAGCAGCTCAAATGACAGGGATGGCTACACCTTC
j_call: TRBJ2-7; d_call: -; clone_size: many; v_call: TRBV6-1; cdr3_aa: CASGRSYEQYF; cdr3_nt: TGTGCCAGCGGACGGTCCTACGAGCAGTACTTC
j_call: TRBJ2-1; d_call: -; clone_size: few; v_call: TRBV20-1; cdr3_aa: CSAVGGSSYNEQFF; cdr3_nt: TGCAGTGCTGTAGGGGGTAGCTCCTACAATGAGCAGTTCTTC
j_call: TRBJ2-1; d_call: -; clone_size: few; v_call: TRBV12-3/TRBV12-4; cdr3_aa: CASSFIRTHSYNEQFF; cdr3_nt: TGTGCCAGCAGTTTTATTCGGACACATTCCTACAATGAGCAGTTCTTC
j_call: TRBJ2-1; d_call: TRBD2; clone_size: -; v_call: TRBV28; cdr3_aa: CASSSPGTRRYNEQFF; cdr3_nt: TGTGCCAGCAGTTCCCCCGGGACTAGACGTTACAATGAGCAGTTCTTC
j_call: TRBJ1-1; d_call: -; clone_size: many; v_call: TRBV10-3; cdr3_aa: CAISDDRLGDTEAFF; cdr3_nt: TGTGCCATCAGTGATGACAGGTTGGGAGACACTGAAGCTTTCTTT
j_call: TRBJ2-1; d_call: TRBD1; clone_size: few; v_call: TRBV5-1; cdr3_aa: CASSVGDSSSYNEQFF; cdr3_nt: TGCGCCAGCAGCGTGGGGGACAGTTCTTCGTACAATGAGCAGTTCTTC
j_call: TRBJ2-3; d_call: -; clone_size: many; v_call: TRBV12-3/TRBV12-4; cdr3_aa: CASSVRGGTDTQYF; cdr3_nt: TGTGCCAGCAGCGTGAGGGGAGGTACAGATACGCAGTATTTT
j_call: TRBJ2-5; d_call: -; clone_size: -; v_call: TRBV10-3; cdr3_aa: CAIRADIEETQYF; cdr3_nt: TGTGCCATCAGGGCGGACATCGAAGAGACCCAGTACTTC